A selection of T cell receptor beta chains follows, all from one sample in a study of shared clonotypes between healthy human individuals. The method was immunoSEQ multiplex PCR; TCRdb's version includes in-frame clones alone and lacks a portion of them. The data hold hundreds of thousands of clones, with approximately 96% observed a single time. Sequencing was done on a sample of naive CD8+ T cells sorted from blood. The receptor set was obtained from a woman aged 25 to 39 in good health. CDR3s include the opening cysteine and the closing phenylalanine or tryptophan. D genes are given only for firm matches. A clone size is listed for some rows: how often the clone was seen (once, few, many), or a class if it is expanded.

D gene	V gene	J gene	clone size	CDR3 DNA	CDR3 protein
-	TRBV5-1	TRBJ1-1	-	TGCGCCAGCAGCTTGAGGGGGAGAGTGACTGAAGCTTTCTTT	CASSLRGRVTEAFF
TRBD1	TRBV9	TRBJ2-7	-	TGTGCCAGCTCAGAGGGGACAGCAACCTACGAGCAGTACTTC	CASSEGTATYEQYF
-	TRBV5-1	TRBJ2-7	-	TGCGCCAGCAGCCCCGGGTTCTACGAGCAGTACTTC	CASSPGFYEQYF
-	TRBV28	TRBJ2-5	-	TGTGCCAGCAGTTTTACTGGGAGACGGCAAGAGACCCAGTACTTC	CASSFTGRRQETQYF
TRBD2	TRBV11-2	TRBJ2-3	once	TGTGCCAGCAGCTCGGGGACTAGCGGGCTAGGCACAGATACGCAGTATTTT	CASSSGTSGLGTDTQYF
TRBD1	TRBV14	TRBJ1-1	-	TGTGCCAGCGGACAGGGGAATGAAGCTTTCTTT	CASGQGNEAFF
TRBD1	TRBV4-1	TRBJ1-1	-	TGCGCCAGCAGCCGGACCGGGACAGTGAACACTGAAGCTTTCTTT	CASSRTGTVNTEAFF
TRBD1	TRBV5-5	TRBJ2-7	-	TGTGCCAGCAGCATCCAAGACAGGGGGAGTTACGAGCAGTACTTC	CASSIQDRGSYEQYF
-	TRBV7-8	TRBJ2-7	-	TGTGCCAGCAGCTTAGGGACTGGGGACACGAGCCACGAGCAGTACTTC	CASSLGTGDTSHEQYF
-	TRBV7-9	TRBJ1-1	-	TGTGCCAGCAACCCCGGGGGGGGTCCAGAGAACACTGAAGCTTTCTTT	CASNPGGGPENTEAFF
-	TRBV19	TRBJ1-1	-	TGTGCCAGTAGTTCGGGGACTGGGGAAGCTTTCTTT	CASSSGTGEAFF
-	TRBV28	TRBJ2-2	-	TGTGCCAGCAGCCCAACAGGGAACACCGGGGAGCTGTTTTTT	CASSPTGNTGELFF
-	TRBV27	TRBJ2-7	once	TGTGCCAGCAGTGGGGGGAGTGACGAGCAGTACTTC	CASSGGSDEQYF
-	TRBV4-1	TRBJ2-7	-	TGCGCCAGCAGCCAAGATCTACAGATCTACGAGCAGTACTTC	CASSQDLQIYEQYF
-	TRBV7-8	TRBJ2-7	-	TGTGCCAGCAGCTCTGGTGATTCCTACGAGCAGTACTTC	CASSSGDSYEQYF
-	TRBV2	TRBJ2-3	-	TGTGCCAGCAGTGCCGGTGGGACAGATACGCAGTATTTT	CASSAGGTDTQYF
TRBD1	TRBV6-1	TRBJ2-7	-	TGTGCCAGTTACAGGGGCTACGAGCAGTACTTC	CASYRGYEQYF
-	TRBV11-3	TRBJ2-1	-	TGTGCCAGCAGCTTAGATCCGGAGGGGGCATACAATGAGCAGTTCTTC	CASSLDPEGAYNEQFF
-	TRBV11-2	TRBJ2-7	-	TGTGCCAGCAGCTTCGGCGGATACGAGCAGTACTTC	CASSFGGYEQYF
-	TRBV28	TRBJ1-1	-	TGTGCCAGCAGACTTACCACTGAAGCTTTCTTT	CASRLTTEAFF
TRBD1	TRBV2	TRBJ2-7	-	TGTGCCACCACCCCCCACTCGACAGGGGGCGGTTACGAGCAGTACTTC	CATTPHSTGGGYEQYF
TRBD1	TRBV5-6	TRBJ1-3	-	TGTGCCAGCAGCTACGGGACAGGGGTCTCTGGAAACACCATATATTTT	CASSYGTGVSGNTIYF
-	TRBV28	TRBJ2-7	-	TGTGCCAGCAGTCCCTTAGGACAGCTTGGCGAGCAGTACTTC	CASSPLGQLGEQYF
TRBD1	TRBV5-8	TRBJ2-2	-	TGTGCCAGCAGCTCGACAGGGGCGGTCGCCGGGGAGCTGTTTTTT	CASSSTGAVAGELFF
-	TRBV7-9	TRBJ2-7	-	TGTGCCAGCAGCCCCCTATACGAGCAGTACTTC	CASSPLYEQYF
TRBD1	TRBV28	TRBJ2-1	-	TGTGCCAGCAGCTTCAGACCCCCCGGGACAGGGGCGAATGAGCAGTTCTTC	CASSFRPPGTGANEQFF
-	TRBV15	TRBJ2-5	-	TGTGCCACCAGCAGTCGACTCGGCCTGCAAGAGACCCAGTACTTC	CATSSRLGLQETQYF
-	TRBV27	TRBJ2-7	-	TGTGCCAGCAGTTTGGTTTTGGGGCAACCCTACGAGCAGTACTTC	CASSLVLGQPYEQYF
TRBD1	TRBV28	TRBJ1-5	-	TGTGCCAGCAGCCCAACTCGGGGGACAGGGGGGAGGTTTAGCAATCAGCCCCAGCATTTT	CASSPTRGTGGRFSNQPQHF
TRBD1	TRBV7-9	TRBJ1-3	-	TGTGCCAGCAGCTCAGGGGGTAGCGCTGGAAACACCATATATTTT	CASSSGGSAGNTIYF
-	TRBV25-1	TRBJ2-7	-	TGTGCCAGCGGAAGATACGAGCAGTACTTC	CASGRYEQYF
TRBD2	TRBV27	TRBJ2-1	-	TGTGCCAGCAGTTTAGGGACTAGCTACCTGATGATGGAGTTCTTC	CASSLGTSYLMMEFF
-	TRBV28	TRBJ1-1	once	TGTGCCAGCAGTTTGGGCGTAGTGCAGGGCACTGAAGCTTTCTTT	CASSLGVVQGTEAFF
TRBD1	TRBV27	TRBJ1-5	-	TGTGCCAGCAGTTTTCAGGGGGCTGACCAGCCCCAGCATTTT	CASSFQGADQPQHF
-	TRBV2	TRBJ1-3	-	TGTGCCAGCAGCCCCCAAGGCAGGCCCTCCTCTGGAAACACCATATATTTT	CASSPQGRPSSGNTIYF
-	TRBV7-6	TRBJ2-1	-	TGTGCCAGCAGCACCCGAGCGAATGAGCAGTTCTTC	CASSTRANEQFF
-	TRBV29-1	TRBJ1-1	-	TGCAGCGGGGGGACGGGTTTGTGGGGTGAAGCTTTCTTT	CSGGTGLWGEAFF
TRBD2	TRBV7-6	TRBJ2-5	-	TGTGCCAGCAGCCACCGCCGAAGCGGGAGACTAGAGACCCAGTACTTC	CASSHRRSGRLETQYF
TRBD2	TRBV7-9	TRBJ2-7	-	TGTGCCAGCAGCTCCTTACTAGCGGGGTCCTACGAGCAGTACTTC	CASSSLLAGSYEQYF
-	TRBV9	TRBJ2-6	once	TGTGCCAGCAGCGTATACGGATCGGGGGCCAACGTCCTGACTTTC	CASSVYGSGANVLTF
TRBD1	TRBV28	TRBJ1-3	-	TGTGCCAGCAGCCCTCTCGGGACAGTCGGAAACACCATATATTTT	CASSPLGTVGNTIYF
-	TRBV7-9	TRBJ1-1	-	TGTGCCAGCAGCTTAGCCATCGGGGGCACTGAAGCTTTCTTT	CASSLAIGGTEAFF
-	TRBV28	TRBJ1-6	-	TGTGCCAGCATCCGGGGGTTCAATTCACCCCTCCACTTT	CASIRGFNSPLHF
-	TRBV5-1	TRBJ2-7	once	TGCGCCAGCAGCCAGGGGATCGGCTACGAGCAGTACTTC	CASSQGIGYEQYF
-	TRBV11-2	TRBJ2-1	once	TGTGCCAGCAGCCCGACGGACAATGAGCAGTTCTTC	CASSPTDNEQFF
-	TRBV27	TRBJ2-7	-	TGTGCCAGCAGTGTCAGAGTTAGCTCCTACGAGCAGTACTTC	CASSVRVSSYEQYF
-	TRBV11-2	TRBJ2-1	-	TGTGCCAGCAGCTTTGTCTGGATAAGCTCCTACAATGAGCAGTTCTTC	CASSFVWISSYNEQFF
-	TRBV4-1	TRBJ2-3	once	TGCGCCAGCAGCCAAGAGGGGGCTAGCGCTAGCACAGATACGCAGTATTTT	CASSQEGASASTDTQYF
TRBD1	TRBV6-5	TRBJ1-2	-	TGTGCCAGCAGTTACTCGACAGGGTCGAACTATGGCTACACCTTC	CASSYSTGSNYGYTF
-	TRBV30	TRBJ1-1	few	TGTGCCTGGAGTGCGACAGTGAACACTGAAGCTTTCTTT	CAWSATVNTEAFF
TRBD2	TRBV27	TRBJ2-7	-	TGTGCCAGCAGTTCCGGGACTAGGTGGGACGAGCAGTACTTC	CASSSGTRWDEQYF
-	TRBV25-1	TRBJ2-2	-	TGTGCCAGCGTAACAGTTACCGGGGAGCTGTTTTTT	CASVTVTGELFF
-	TRBV4-2	TRBJ1-1	-	TGTGCCAGCAGTCCTACTAGGGGCACTGAAGCTTTCTTT	CASSPTRGTEAFF
TRBD1	TRBV7-9	TRBJ1-3	-	TGTGCCAGCAGTGGGGACAGGGGCAGTGGAAACACCATATATTTT	CASSGDRGSGNTIYF
TRBD1	TRBV19	TRBJ1-5	-	TGTGCCAGTAGTACGTACACAGGGGGGAGTCAGCCCCAGCATTTT	CASSTYTGGSQPQHF